One sample yielded the 8 T cell receptor beta chains listed below, sequenced in a study of blood T cell repertoires in COVID-19. Sequencing was performed with immunoSEQ multiplex PCR; in TCRdb, only in-frame clones are kept and a portion is missing. Among roughly 190,000 clones listed, nearly 90% were seen once. The sequencing sample was made of peripheral blood. The receptors shown here come from a man aged 60 to 69 with active or convalescent COVID-19.

This clone came up once. V and J are TRBV7-2 and TRBJ2-3; TRBD2 aligns across 7 bases. V shed 5 bases and J 4 bases; nucleotides not matched to a gene: 12. Germline assignment: CDR1 SGHTA and CDR2 FQGNSA. The CDR3 is 16 amino acids. The CDR3 DNA sequence: TGTGCCAGCAGCAATGGACTAGTTGGTTTAGCAGATACGCAGTATTTT. This gives the protein CASSNGLVGLADTQYF.

About this clone itself: One junction end does not reproduce the germline sequence, and a read error may be involved. The rearrangement joins TRBV6-5 to TRBJ2-3; 7 bases are a match to TRBD2. The length of the CDR3 is 15 residues. Germline values: CDR1 MNHEY, CDR2 SVGAGI. The CDR3 loop is CASSYRGVGTDTQYF. CDR3 nucleotide sequence: TGTGCCAGCAGTTACCGGGGGGTTGGCACGGATACGCAGTATTTT.

The rearrangement joins TRBV11-2 to TRBJ2-4, with 7 bases fitting TRBD1. Germline lookup yields CDR1 SGHAT and CDR2 FQNNGV. Germline trimming cut 6 bases from V and 0 bases from J; bases unmatched to any gene: 8. This CDR3 has 16 residues. CDR3 in amino acids: CASRARGLGAKNIQYF. The CDR3 bases are TGTGCCAGCAGGGCGAGGGGGCTGGGAGCCAAAAACATTCAGTACTTC.

V is TRBV5-8 and J is TRBJ2-3; TRBD2 matches 9 bases. The CDR3 is 15 amino acids. Germline V gives CDR1 SGHTS, CDR2 YDEGEE. V shed 0 bases, J shed 1 base, and the junction held 0 bases outside the gene matches. As DNA, the CDR3 is TGTGCCAGCAGCTTGGTAGCGGGGGGCACAGATACGCAGTATTTT. Its protein product is CASSLVAGGTDTQYF.

The chain recombines TRBV11-2 with TRBJ2-2; D might be TRBD1 (5 bases). The CDR3 length is 17 residues. The V gene lost 2 bases and the J gene lost 6 bases, with 19 bases spanning the gap. CDR1 and CDR2 from the germline V gene are SGHAT and FQNNGV. The CDR3 region has the DNA TGTGCCAGCAGCTTATCCGACGGCGCAGGGAAGGCCGGGGAGCTGTTTTTT. It is translated as CASSLSDGAGKAGELFF.

The chain recombines TRBV19 with TRBJ2-6; weak D call: TRBD1 (6 bases). This CDR3 region has 15 residues. Germline CDR1 reads LNHDA; CDR2 reads SQIVND (reference sequence). V was cut by 7 bases and J by 4 bases, with 14 bases left in between. CDR3 in DNA: TGTGCCAGTAACCCGGACAGTTCGGGGGCCAACGTCCTGACTTTC. Translation: CASNPDSSGANVLTF. Full variable domain (remainder filled in from reference TRBV19 and TRBJ2-6): DGGITQSPKYLFRKEGQNVTLSCEQNLNHDAMYWYRQDPGQGLRLIYYSQIVNDFQKGDIAEGYSVSREKKESFPLTVTSAQKNPTAFYLCASNPDSSGANVLTFGAGSRLTVL.

The chain has TRBV2 and TRBJ1-2; 7 bases are shared with TRBD1. The CDR3 length is 13 residues. Looked up from germline, CDR1 is SNHLY and CDR2 is FYNNEI. Germline trimming cut 9 bases from V and 4 bases from J; bases unmatched to any gene: 8. CDR3 nucleotides: TGTGCCAGTAACAATGGACAGGCCTATGGCTACACCTTC. Translated, it gives CASNNGQAYGYTF.

The V call is TRBV2, the J call TRBJ1-4; possible D gene TRBD1, 5 bases. Germline CDR1 SNHLY, CDR2 FYNNEI. The CDR3 contains 14 residues. Trimming took 5 bases from V and 7 from J, leaving 14 bases between them. The CDR3 DNA sequence: TGTGCCAGCAGTAGGGGAGGCGCAGGTGAAAAACTGTTTTTT. Protein product: CASSRGGAGEKLFF.